This T cell receptor (beta chain) was recorded in a study of blood T cell repertoires in COVID-19. Only in-frame clones appear in the TCRdb table, and some are missing; sequencing was by immunoSEQ multiplex PCR. Of around 140,000 clones listed, 76% were seen once; the top ten hold 3.5% to 5%. The CDR3 covers 13 residues. Germline-derived CDR1 and CDR2 are SGHDN and FVKESK. With 1 base removed from V and 6 bases from J, the gap between germline ends came to 10 bases. This clone was counted a few times. The rearrangement links TRBV14 to TRBJ2-7; unclear D gene. The TCR sequence derives from a woman of 80 years or more with active or convalescent COVID-19. The sample was peripheral blood. The CDR3 DNA sequence: TGTGCCAGCAGCCAAGGAGTTTGGTCCGAGCAGTACTTC. It yields the protein CASSQGVWSEQYF.